A single sample gave rise to the 17 T cell receptor beta chains below, sequenced in a study of T cell repertoires in cytomegalovirus infection. TCRdb fed the reads into MiXCR, producing one record per CDR3 protein. The profile covers a few hundred thousand distinct CDR3 sequences, with about 40% appearing a single time and around 46% taken by the ten largest. Antigens for these TCRs are unknown. Sequences were derived from cultured PBMCs, sampled from culture after CMV antigen stimulation. The receptors derive from a human donor in good health (CMV status not recorded). Some clones in this sample may be carry-over from other donors' samples.

The gene calls are TRBV12-5 and TRBJ1-1; D is unclear. The CDR3 extends over 11 amino acids. CDR1 is LGHNT and CDR2 is FRNRAP in the germline V gene. V shed 5 bases and J shed 10 bases, with 11 bases lying between them. This CDR3 is CASGKTEGAFF. The CDR3 DNA follows: TGTGCTAGTGGTAAAACAGAGGGAGCTTTCTTT.

With respect to this clonotype: The germline gene is not matched at one end of the junction; a read error may be the cause. The chain has TRBV5-1 and TRBJ1-3; D remains ambiguous. The CDR3 has 15 residues. Germline V gene lookup returns CDR1 SGHRS and CDR2 YFSETQ. CDR3 bases: TGCGCCAGCAGCTTGTATTGGCCCACTGGGAACACCATATATTTT. Protein: CASSLYWPTGNTIYF. Full variable domain (outside the CDR3, taken from reference TRBV5-1 and TRBJ1-3): KAGVTQTPRYLIKTRGQQVTLSCSPISGHRSVSWYQQTPGQGLQFLFEYFSETQRNKGNFPGRFSGRQFSNSRSEMNVSTLELGDSALYLCASSLYWPTGNTIYFGEGSWLTVV.

The V call is TRBV12-3 or TRBV12-4, the J call TRBJ2-6, with a tentative D call TRBD2 (5 bases). V lost 0 bases and J 0 bases, leaving 12 bases between the germline ends. The CDR3 totals 18 residues. The CDR3 DNA is TGTGCCAGCAGTTTAGCAGGGATCGAGGGCTCTGGGGCCAACGTCCTGACTTTC. This codes for CASSLAGIEGSGANVLTF.

The rearrangement links TRBV7-8 to TRBJ2-5; no clear D. CDR1 and CDR2 from the germline V gene are SGHVS and FQNEAQ. The V end lost 3 bases, the J end lost 5 bases, and 13 bases lay between the germline ends. The CDR3 consists of 14 residues. CDR3 residues: CASSFVGYSETQYF. In nucleotides, the CDR3 is TGTGCCAGCAGCTTTGTCGGCTACTCTGAGACCCAGTACTTC.

The V call is TRBV11-2, the J call TRBJ2-1; tentative D call: TRBD2 (6 bases). CDR3 length: 19 residues. The V end lost 2 bases, the J end lost 5 bases, and 25 bases lay between the germline ends. Germline V gene lookup returns CDR1 SGHAT and CDR2 FQNNGV. The CDR3 bases are TGTGCCAGCAGCTTAATCAGGACACTGGCTCGGGGGAAAAACAATGAGCAGTTCTTC. Its protein is CASSLIRTLARGKNNEQFF.

The rearrangement joins TRBV7-9 to TRBJ2-7; unclear D gene. Germline V gives CDR1 SEHNR, CDR2 FQNEAQ (reference sequence). The CDR3 consists of 12 residues. V was trimmed by 1 base and J by 3 bases, leaving 4 bases between them. CDR3 DNA: TGTGCCAGCAGCTTAGACGACTACGAGCAGTACTTC. Protein product: CASSLDDYEQYF.

The chain has TRBV4-1 and TRBJ2-2; D may correspond to TRBD1 or TRBD2 (5 bases each). Germline V gene data show CDR1 as MGHRA and CDR2 as YSYEKL. The CDR3 length is 16 residues. With 4 bases removed from V and 6 bases from J, the gap between germline ends came to 18 bases. The CDR3 nucleotides read TGCGCCAGCAGCCCCGGGGCAGGTGGTCCCCCCGGGGAGCTGTTTTTT. It specifies CASSPGAGGPPGELFF.

The chain uses TRBV7-9 and TRBJ2-1; 10 nucleotides line up with TRBD1. Germline CDR1 is SEHNR and CDR2 is FQNEAQ (reference sequence). The CDR3 is made up of 16 amino acids. The trim removed 2 bases at V and 8 bases at J, leaving 9 bases unmatched. The CDR3 reads CASSLLWTGGSDEQFF. CDR3 sequence (DNA): TGTGCCAGCAGCTTATTGTGGACAGGGGGTAGCGATGAGCAGTTCTTC.

The rearrangement links TRBV10-3 to TRBJ2-1, with 8 bases lining up with TRBD2. With 0 bases clipped from V and 4 bases from J, the junction kept 8 bases outside the gene matches. CDR1 ENHRY and CDR2 SYGVKD come from the germline V gene. The CDR3 is 17 residues long. CDR3 residues: CAISESVAKRGYNEQFF. As DNA, the CDR3 is TGTGCCATCAGTGAGTCGGTAGCTAAGCGGGGGTACAATGAGCAGTTCTTC.

This clonotype was detected only a few times. V gene TRBV7-6 combines with J gene TRBJ2-5; possibly TRBD1 for D (5 bases). Germline CDR1 reads SGHVS; CDR2 reads FNYEAQ. The length of the CDR3 is 13 residues. Between the trimmed V and J ends, which lost 6 bases and 5 bases, there was a span of 13 bases. CDR3 sequence: CASRPRPGETQYF. The CDR3 bases are TGTGCCAGCAGACCCCGCCCAGGGGAGACCCAGTACTTC. The whole variable domain, filled in from reference TRBV7-6 and TRBJ2-5, reads GAGVSQSPRYKVTKRGQDVALRCDPISGHVSLYWYRQALGQGPEFLTYFNYEAQQDKSGLPNDRFSAERPEGSISTLTIQRTEQRDSAMYRCASRPRPGETQYFGPGTRLLVL.

This clonotype was recorded many times. V gene TRBV7-8 combines with J gene TRBJ2-3, with a tentative D call TRBD2 (7 bases). This CDR3 has 14 residues. The ends were cut back, 7 bases at V and 6 bases at J, with 17 bases in the middle. The germline V gene has CDR1 SGHVS and CDR2 FQNEAQ. The DNA of the CDR3 is TGTGCCAGCATAAGGGGGGGGCTTTTGGATACGCAGTATTTT. Translated, it gives CASIRGGLLDTQYF.

This clonotype was observed a few times. The chain links TRBV6-1 to TRBJ2-1, with 9 bases matching TRBD2. This CDR3 contains 16 residues. With 4 bases clipped from V and 4 bases from J, the junction kept 8 bases outside the gene matches. The germline V gene encodes CDR1 MNHNS and CDR2 SASEGT. CDR3 loop: CASSGLAGVRYNEQFF. In DNA form, the CDR3 reads TGTGCCAGCAGTGGATTAGCGGGAGTGAGGTACAATGAGCAGTTCTTC.

This clonotype was observed a few times. The chain employs TRBV5-4 and TRBJ2-1; no firm D call. The CDR3 extends over 15 amino acids. Germline V gene lookup returns CDR1 SGHNT and CDR2 YYREEE (reference sequence). Trimming removed 1 base at V and 7 bases at J, with 15 bases between. The CDR3 sequence is CASSLSGLLENEQFF. The CDR3 nucleotides read TGTGCCAGCAGCTTGTCAGGCCTGCTGGAGAATGAGCAGTTCTTC. Drawing the rest from reference TRBV5-4 and TRBJ2-1, the complete variable domain is ETGVTQSPTHLIKTRGQQVTLRCSSQSGHNTVSWYQQALGQGPQFIFQYYREEENGRGNFPPRFSGLQFPNYSSELNVNALELDDSALYLCASSLSGLLENEQFFGPGTRLTVL.

This clonotype came up a few times. The V gene is TRBV12-3 or TRBV12-4, the J gene TRBJ1-6, with D perhaps matching TRBD1 (6 bases). The CDR3 sequence is 13 residues long. Trimming cost V 7 bases and J 9 bases, with 13 bases left between them. The CDR3 loop is CASNGGLISPLHF. The CDR3 DNA reads TGTGCCAGCAATGGGGGCTTGATTTCACCCCTCCACTTT.

V is TRBV4-1 and J is TRBJ2-7, with unresolved D. Trimming shortened V by 3 bases and J by 3 bases, and 9 bases separated the two germline ends. The germline gives CDR1 MGHRA, CDR2 YSYEKL. The CDR3 spans 13 residues. CDR3 loop: CASSQATDYEQYF. The CDR3 nucleotides are TGCGCCAGCAGCCAGGCCACCGACTACGAGCAGTACTTC.

The rearrangement uses TRBV7-2 and TRBJ2-7; TRBD2 is a possible D gene (7 bases). Germline lookup yields CDR1 SGHTA and CDR2 FQGNSA. Trimming stripped 1 base from V and 6 bases from J, with 16 bases between. The CDR3 loop spans 15 amino acids. The CDR3 region has the DNA TGTGCCAGCAGCTTAGTGGGGGGGGGCGCGAGCGAGCAGTACTTC. Its translation: CASSLVGGGASEQYF.

In this sample, this clonotype turned up a few times. The gene calls are TRBV12-3 or TRBV12-4 and TRBJ1-5; D ambiguous. CDR3 size: 15 residues. Trimming removed 6 bases at V and 0 bases at J, with 12 bases between. The CDR3 DNA reads as TGTGCCAGCAGCCCAGGCTTTTATAGCAATCAGCCCCAGCATTTT. Encoded protein: CASSPGFYSNQPQHF.